This passage covers 4 T cell receptor beta chains from one sample sequenced in a study of cytomegalovirus exposure and HLA in healthy donors. The protocol was immunoSEQ multiplex PCR, while the TCRdb copy is restricted to in-frame clones and leaves out a portion. The sample contains tens of thousands of clones, around 97% of which appear only once. Sequencing was done on a sample of PBMCs. These receptors were taken from a man in his late teens or twenties in good health and CMV-seronegative.

The J gene is TRBJ2-5, the V gene TRBV11-3, with 7 bases matching TRBD2. The CDR3 length is 16 residues. The trim removed 3 bases at V and 2 bases at J, leaving 9 bases unmatched. CDR1 is SGHNT and CDR2 is YENEEA in the germline V gene. The CDR3 spells CASSFNWRETQETQYF. DNA of the CDR3: TGTGCCAGCAGCTTTAATTGGCGGGAGACACAAGAGACCCAGTACTTC.

This clone appeared a single time. This sequence joins TRBV19 and TRBJ1-1; unclear D gene. Trimming stripped 5 bases from V and 3 bases from J, with 13 bases between. Germline V gene data show CDR1 as LNHDA and CDR2 as SQIVND (reference sequence). The CDR3 covers 14 residues. The CDR3 DNA sequence: TGTGCCAGTAGTCCCGGTCCTATTTACACTGAAGCTTTCTTT. This gives the protein CASSPGPIYTEAFF. The full variable domain, in which reference TRBV19 and TRBJ1-1 provide the parts outside the CDR3, is DGGITQSPKYLFRKEGQNVTLSCEQNLNHDAMYWYRQDPGQGLRLIYYSQIVNDFQKGDIAEGYSVSREKKESFPLTVTSAQKNPTAFYLCASSPGPIYTEAFFGQGTRLTVV.

The genes are TRBV10-3 and TRBJ1-1; no clear D. Between the trimmed V and J ends, which lost 6 bases and 6 bases, there was a span of 11 bases. Germline CDR1 ENHRY, CDR2 SYGVKD. This CDR3 region has 12 residues. The CDR3 is CAISNLEAEAFF. The CDR3 DNA reads TGTGCCATCAGCAACCTAGAGGCTGAAGCTTTCTTT.

The chain carries TRBV4-1 and TRBJ2-3, with 13 bases identical to TRBD2. This CDR3 contains 18 residues. The V gene end was trimmed by 1 base and the J gene end by 0 bases; junction bases not matched to a gene: 4. The germline V gene encodes CDR1 MGHRA and CDR2 YSYEKL. The CDR3 region is CASSQVGTSGESTDTQYF. DNA of the CDR3: TGCGCCAGCAGCCAAGTGGGGACTAGCGGGGAGAGCACAGATACGCAGTATTTT.